These 5 T cell receptor beta chains were all obtained from the same sample, sequenced in a study of vaccination effects on CD4 cells after COVID-19. Their antigens are not known. Here immunoSEQ multiplex PCR was the method, and the copy in TCRdb shows in-frame clones only, minus some. The sample consists of some 70,000 clones, 75% to 85% of them appearing once. Expansion of antigen-specific CD4+ T cells with viral peptide pools was carried out by the ViraFEST assay before sequencing. The authors isolated CD4+ T cells after roughly eleven days of culture. People in the vaccine group had not been infected with SARS-CoV-2 before, and their nucleocapsid antibodies were negative. This material consisted of CD4+ T cells from PBMCs cultured with SARS-CoV-2 spike peptides, taken before COVID-19 vaccination. Every receptor here comes from a human donor who received a COVID-19 vaccine.

This chain uses TRBV6-5 with TRBJ2-3; 9 nucleotides match TRBD1. This CDR3 contains 14 residues. The V gene end was trimmed by 4 bases and the J gene end by 4 bases; junction bases not matched to a gene: 3. Germline V gene data show CDR1 as MNHEY and CDR2 as SVGAGI. CDR3 region: CASSWRTGADTQYF. The CDR3 DNA reads as TGTGCCAGCAGTTGGCGGACAGGGGCAGATACGCAGTATTTT.

The chain has TRBV6-5 and TRBJ1-4; possible D gene TRBD1, 6 bases. CDR1 and CDR2 (germline): MNHEY, SVGAGI. This CDR3 region has 15 residues. V lost 2 bases and J 4 bases, leaving 11 bases between the germline ends. The CDR3 DNA is TGTGCCAGCAGTTACGGGTGGACAGATAATGAAAAACTGTTTTTT. It specifies CASSYGWTDNEKLFF.

The genes are TRBV5-5 and TRBJ1-6; D call uncertain. This CDR3 is 15 amino acids long. CDR1 and CDR2 from the germline V gene are SGHKS and YYEKEE (reference sequence). V was cut by 6 bases and J by 0 bases, with 10 bases left in between. The CDR3 nucleotides read TGTGCCAGCACCGGATCAGACTCCTATAATTCACCCCTCCACTTT. It is translated as CASTGSDSYNSPLHF.

The V and J genes are TRBV27 and TRBJ2-5, with a tentative D call TRBD1 (6 bases). V was clipped by 2 bases and J by 1 base, with 11 bases between them. Germline lookup yields CDR1 MNHEY and CDR2 SMNVEV (reference sequence). CDR3 length: 15 amino acids. This chain's CDR3 is CASSLNRAPQETQYF. The CDR3 region has the DNA TGTGCCAGCAGTTTAAACAGGGCCCCCCAAGAGACCCAGTACTTC.

The chain carries TRBV15 and TRBJ1-2; a possible D gene is TRBD1 (5 bases). The V end was cut by 0 bases, the J end by 6 bases, with 11 bases between. The germline gives CDR1 LNHNV, CDR2 YYDKDF (reference sequence). The CDR3 runs to 14 residues. The CDR3 bases are TGTGCCACCAGCAGAGACGAGGGGAGGAATGGCTACACCTTC. It codes for CATSRDEGRNGYTF.